This T cell receptor (beta chain) was captured by sequencing in a study of patients and donors after allogeneic stem cell transplantation. TCRdb re-derived calls from the RT-PCR reads in MiXCR, one entry per CDR3 protein. The repertoire has around 82,000 distinct CDR3 sequences, approximately 5% of them found once; the top ten carry about 2.8%. Per germline, CDR1 SGHAT and CDR2 FQDESV (reference sequence). CDR3 length: 17 amino acids. The V end was cut by 5 bases, the J end by 2 bases, with 16 bases between. Sample: blood, either unsorted or a sorted T cell fraction (not recorded which). The TCR was taken from a human donor who was either an allogeneic HSCT recipient or a stem cell or donor lymphocyte infusion donor (not recorded which). It is not recorded whose cells these are; they may come from a transplant donor. The chain links TRBV11-1 to TRBJ2-6; D may be TRBD1 (7 bases). The DNA for the CDR3 is TGTGCCAGCAGCCCGAGACAGGGAGGCCCTGGGGCCAACGTCCTGACTTTC. It translates to CASSPRQGGPGANVLTF.